In this sample, the clone carrying this TCR beta chain turned up a few times. This may be a read error: a much more frequent sequence differs by one nucleotide. The data originate from a study of beta chain features in type 1 diabetes. The authors reverse transcribed all of the isolated RNA, so sequencing captured expressed TCRB transcripts. Assay used: immunoSEQ multiplex PCR; TCRdb lists only in-frame clones, some missing. The sample comprises 450,000 or so clones, 10% to 12% of which are singletons, and more than 0.045% rests with the top ten. Material for sequencing was naive CD4+ T cells from blood. The receptor comes from a young woman in good health.

CDR3 in amino acids: CASTFYNEQFF. CDR3 bases: TGTGCCAGCACCTTCTACAATGAGCAGTTCTTC. The chain employs TRBV6-5 and TRBJ2-1; D remains ambiguous. V was pared by 7 bases and J by 3 bases, with 4 bases between. Per germline, CDR1 MNHEY and CDR2 SVGAGI. The CDR3 totals 11 residues.